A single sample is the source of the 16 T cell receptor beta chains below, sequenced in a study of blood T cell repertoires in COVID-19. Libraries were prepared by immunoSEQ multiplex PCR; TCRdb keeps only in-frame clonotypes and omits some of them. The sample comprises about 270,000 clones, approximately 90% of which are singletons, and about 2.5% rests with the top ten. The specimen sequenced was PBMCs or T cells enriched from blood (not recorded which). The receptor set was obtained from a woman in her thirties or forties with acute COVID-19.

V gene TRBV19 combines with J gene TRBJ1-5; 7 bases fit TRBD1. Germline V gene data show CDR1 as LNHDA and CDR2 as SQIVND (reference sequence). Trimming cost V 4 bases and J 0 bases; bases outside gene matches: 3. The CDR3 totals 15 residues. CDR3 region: CASSNTGVSNQPQHF. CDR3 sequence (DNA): TGTGCCAGTAGTAATACAGGGGTTAGCAATCAGCCCCAGCATTTT.

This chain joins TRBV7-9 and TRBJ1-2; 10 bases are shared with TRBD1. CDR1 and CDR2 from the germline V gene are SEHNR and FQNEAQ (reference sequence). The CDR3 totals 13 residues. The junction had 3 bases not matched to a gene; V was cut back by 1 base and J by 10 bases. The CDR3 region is CASSLGTGGFYTF. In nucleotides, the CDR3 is TGTGCCAGCAGCTTAGGGACAGGGGGATTCTACACCTTC.

CDR3 sequence reads: CASSPGLMGYEQYF. CDR3 DNA: TGTGCCAGCAGTCCGGGACTCATGGGGTACGAGCAGTACTTC. The chain recombines TRBV27 with TRBJ2-7; TRBD2 is a possible D gene (6 bases). V was trimmed by 5 bases and J by 4 bases, leaving 15 bases between them. Germline assignment: CDR1 MNHEY and CDR2 SMNVEV (reference sequence). CDR3 size: 14 residues.

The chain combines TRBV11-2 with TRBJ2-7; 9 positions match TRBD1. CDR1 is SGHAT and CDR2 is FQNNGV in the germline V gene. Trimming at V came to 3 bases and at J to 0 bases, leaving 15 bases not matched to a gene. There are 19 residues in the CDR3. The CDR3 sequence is CASSLDLGTGSVSSYEQYF. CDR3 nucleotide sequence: TGTGCCAGCAGCTTGGACCTGGGGACAGGGTCTGTTAGCTCCTACGAGCAGTACTTC.

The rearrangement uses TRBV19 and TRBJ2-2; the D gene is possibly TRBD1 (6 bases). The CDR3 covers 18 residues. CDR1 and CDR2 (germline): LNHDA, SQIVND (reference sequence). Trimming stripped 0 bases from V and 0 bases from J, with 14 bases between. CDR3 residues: CASSIDPLQGTNTGELFF. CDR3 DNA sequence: TGTGCCAGTAGTATAGATCCATTACAGGGTACGAACACCGGGGAGCTGTTTTTT.

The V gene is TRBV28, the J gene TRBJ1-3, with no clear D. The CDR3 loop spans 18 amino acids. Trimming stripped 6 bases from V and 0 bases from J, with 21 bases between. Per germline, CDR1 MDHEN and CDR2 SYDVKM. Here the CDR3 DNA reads TGTGCCAGCAGGACTCCCCTCGGAGCGATCGGCTCTGGAAACACCATATATTTT. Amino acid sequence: CASRTPLGAIGSGNTIYF.

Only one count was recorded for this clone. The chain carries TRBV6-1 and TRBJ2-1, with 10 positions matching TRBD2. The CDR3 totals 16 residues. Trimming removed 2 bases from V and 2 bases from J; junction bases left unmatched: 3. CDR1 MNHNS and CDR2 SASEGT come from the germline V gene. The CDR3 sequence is CASSEIAGGPYNEQFF. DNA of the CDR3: TGTGCCAGCAGTGAAATAGCGGGGGGCCCCTACAATGAGCAGTTCTTC.

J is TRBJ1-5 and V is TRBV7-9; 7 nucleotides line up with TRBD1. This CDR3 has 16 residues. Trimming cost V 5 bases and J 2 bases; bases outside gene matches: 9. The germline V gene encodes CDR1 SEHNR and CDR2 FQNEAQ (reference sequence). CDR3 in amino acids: CASSVASGTGNQPQHF. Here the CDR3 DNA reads TGTGCCAGCAGCGTGGCTTCCGGGACAGGCAATCAGCCCCAGCATTTT.

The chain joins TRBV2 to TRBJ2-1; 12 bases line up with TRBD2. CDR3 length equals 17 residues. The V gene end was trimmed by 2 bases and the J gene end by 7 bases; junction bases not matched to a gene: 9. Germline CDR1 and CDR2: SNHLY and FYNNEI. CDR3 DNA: TGTGCCAGCAGTGAACTAGCGGGGGGGCGCTTAGGGAATGAGCAGTTCTTC. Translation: CASSELAGGRLGNEQFF.

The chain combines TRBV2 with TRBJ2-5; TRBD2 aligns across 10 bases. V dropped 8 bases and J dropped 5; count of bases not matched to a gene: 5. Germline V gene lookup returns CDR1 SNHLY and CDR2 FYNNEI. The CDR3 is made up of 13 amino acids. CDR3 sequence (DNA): TGTGCCAGCGCACTAGCGGGGTTGGAGACCCAGTACTTC. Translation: CASALAGLETQYF.

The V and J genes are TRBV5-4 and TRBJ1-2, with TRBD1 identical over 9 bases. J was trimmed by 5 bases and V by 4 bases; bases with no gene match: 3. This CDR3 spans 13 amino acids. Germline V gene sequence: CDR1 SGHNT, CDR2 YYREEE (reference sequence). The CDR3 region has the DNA TGTGCCAGCAGCGACGGGACAGGGTATGGCTACACCTTC. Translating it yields CASSDGTGYGYTF. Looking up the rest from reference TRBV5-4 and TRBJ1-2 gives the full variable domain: ETGVTQSPTHLIKTRGQQVTLRCSSQSGHNTVSWYQQALGQGPQFIFQYYREEENGRGNFPPRFSGLQFPNYSSELNVNALELDDSALYLCASSDGTGYGYTFGSGTRLTVV.

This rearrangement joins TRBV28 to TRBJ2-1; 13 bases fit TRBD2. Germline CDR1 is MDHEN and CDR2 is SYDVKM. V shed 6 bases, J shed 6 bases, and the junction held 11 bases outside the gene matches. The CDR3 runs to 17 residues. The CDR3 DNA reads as TGTGCCAGCAGGCCGACTAGCGGGAGGAGGGGGTTCAATGAGCAGTTCTTC. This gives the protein CASRPTSGRRGFNEQFF.

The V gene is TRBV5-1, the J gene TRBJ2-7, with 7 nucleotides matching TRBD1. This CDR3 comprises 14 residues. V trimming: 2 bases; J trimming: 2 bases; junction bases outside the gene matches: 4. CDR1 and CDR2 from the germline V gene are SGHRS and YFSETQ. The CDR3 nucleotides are TGCGCCAGCAGCTTTCAACAGGGGACCTACGAGCAGTACTTC. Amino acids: CASSFQQGTYEQYF.

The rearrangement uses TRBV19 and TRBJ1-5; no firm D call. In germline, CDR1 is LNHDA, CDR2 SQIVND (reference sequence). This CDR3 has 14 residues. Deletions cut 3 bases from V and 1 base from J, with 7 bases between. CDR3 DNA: TGTGCCAGTAGTATTCCGGGAAGCAATCAGCCCCAGCATTTT. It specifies CASSIPGSNQPQHF.

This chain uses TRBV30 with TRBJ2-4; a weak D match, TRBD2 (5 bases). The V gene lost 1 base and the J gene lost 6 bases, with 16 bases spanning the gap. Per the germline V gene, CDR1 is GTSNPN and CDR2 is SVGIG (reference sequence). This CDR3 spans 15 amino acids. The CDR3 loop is CAWSGGWTAGNIQYF. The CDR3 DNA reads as TGTGCCTGGAGTGGAGGGTGGACCGCGGGAAACATTCAGTACTTC.

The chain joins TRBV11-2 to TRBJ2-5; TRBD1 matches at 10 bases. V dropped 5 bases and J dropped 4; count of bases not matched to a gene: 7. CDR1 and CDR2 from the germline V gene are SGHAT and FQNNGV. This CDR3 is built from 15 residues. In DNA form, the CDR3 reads TGTGCCAGCAGCCGACAGGGGGCGGTAGGAGAGACCCAGTACTTC. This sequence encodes CASSRQGAVGETQYF.